The sample holds a few counts of the clone carrying this T cell receptor beta chain. These data come from a study of long-term antiretroviral therapy in people with HIV. Study background: A decade or so separates the oldest specimens from the later 2015 immediate-ART recommendation.

Samples were assayed with immunoSEQ v3.0 at survey level. Method: immunoSEQ multiplex PCR; TCRdb's copy keeps in-frame clones and lacks some. This sample carries 10,000 to 15,000 clones, 60% to 75% of them seen once, and the ten largest clones take about 14%. The CDR3 length is 16 residues. Trimming at V came to 5 bases and at J to 2 bases, leaving 9 bases not matched to a gene. The germline gives CDR1 SEHNR, CDR2 FQNEAQ (reference sequence). The V call is TRBV7-9, the J call TRBJ2-1; TRBD1 matches 7 bases. The clonotype comes from a man between 35 and 55 years old with HIV. The material sequenced was unsorted PBMCs, taken around 3.1 years before starting antiretroviral therapy. CDR3 coding DNA: TGTGCCAGCAGCACCCCCCGGGACAGCGCCTACAATGAGCAGTTCTTC. This translates into CASSTPRDSAYNEQFF.